Here is one T cell receptor beta chain with its context. Its specificity is not known. These data come from a study of T cell responses to AZD1222 COVID-19 vaccine. Study-wide results and caveats: Spike-specific TCR breadth and depth were elevated following two AZD1222 doses.

The protocol was immunoSEQ multiplex PCR, while the TCRdb copy is restricted to in-frame clones and leaves out a portion. This sample has under 200,000 clones, with roughly nine tenths found just once. Trimming shortened V by 8 bases and J by 3 bases, and 5 bases separated the two germline ends. Germline CDR1 is MGHDK and CDR2 is SYGVNS. CDR3 size: 11 residues. The sample was peripheral blood, taken 28 days after the second dose of the MenACWY control vaccine. The V and J genes are TRBV25-1 and TRBJ2-1; D is undetermined. This clonotype originated in an adult who received the MenACWY meningococcal vaccine as a control. The CDR3, as DNA: TGTGCCAGCGCGGACTACAATGAGCAGTTCTTC. Amino acids: CASADYNEQFF.